Given below is one T cell receptor beta chain in context. This receptor's antigen is unknown. No base-level quality is on record; no much larger clone is a single base apart. This record comes from a study of T cell responses to AZD1222 COVID-19 vaccine (dated by TCRdb to 2020 to 2023). With respect to the entire study: TCR sequencing covered 233 trial participants: approximately 200 given two doses of AZD1222 and 26 given two doses of MenACWY control vaccine. Trial participants were enrolled by age into 18-55, 56-69 and 70-plus year subgroups, with approximately 160, 26 and 62 TCR-sequenced participants respectively. Overall study outcomes, separate from this receptor: In the small 56-69-year group, the increase in depth fell short of significance, most likely because of low power. Epitopes outside the regions mutated in the B.1.351 and B.1.1.7 variants were reportedly recognized by nearly half of the unique spike-specific TCRs. Conclusions about previously exposed vaccinees are limited, since just a handful of AZD1222 recipients were seropositive for SARS-CoV-2 at baseline. After two AZD1222 doses, both the breadth and the depth of spike-specific TCRs were significantly higher than at day 0 and than in MenACWY recipients. The vaccine-associated CD4 TCRs covered the entire spike protein, and the dominant responses fell in regions 160-218 and 743-854. Participants were mostly white British, with more females than males. The authors suggested clonal diversity may have been underestimated. Because no day 14 peak-response samples were available, the repertoires could be characterized only after the peak T cell response.

The time point label of this sample denotes: about 28 days (+/-7) after the second vaccine dose. Because spike-specific TCR depth and breadth did not differ between the two schedules, AZD1222 recipients who got a second dose at roughly 4 weeks were pooled with those who got a second dose at roughly 12 weeks. Vaccinee samples were obtained from the UK trials COV001 and COV002, which included a single-blind randomized controlled phase 2/3 trial of AZD1222 (ChAdOx1 nCoV-19) in healthy adults. Trial participant PBMC samples were collected at day 0 and day 28 after the second dose for TCRbeta chain sequencing. Sequences MDHEN (CDR1) and SYDVKM (CDR2) are obtained from the germline V gene. The germline V and J ends show losses of 5 bases and 0 bases respectively, and no gene match explains 7 bases of the junction. The CDR3 numbers 15 residues from cysteine through phenylalanine. Just the 45-base CDR3 DNA is kept, in frame starting at base 1.

The CDR3 regions of human TCRbeta chains were analyzed by immunosequencing. The original pipeline was this. TCRs in the repertoires were compared against a reference library of SARS-CoV-2-specific TCRs that had been generated with the MIRA antigen-specificity platform. Breadth was defined as the fraction of unique TCRs that were SARS-CoV-2-associated, and depth was defined as the fraction of total T cells that were SARS-CoV-2-associated. Using the MIRA data, each spike-specific TCR was mapped to the spike region that the TCR reacts to and placed in a CD4 or CD8 class. Log10-transformed breadth and depth values were compared by one-way ANOVA with Sidak's multiple comparisons tests. TCRdb's version of the immuneACCESS table is confined to in-frame rearrangements and falls short of the full clone set. An unresolved V gene accounts for under half of the shortfall where checked; the remainder is of unknown origin. V and J calls and clone size are copied from that table; D and trimming were computed from the DNA. In this sample the table shows about 48,000 clones, about 86% of which occur a single time. The leading ten clones occupy 6% to 7% of the sample.

The chain links TRBV28 with TRBJ2-7; TRBD1 matches 7 bases in the middle. Specimen: peripheral blood, collected 28 days after the second AZD1222 dose. The sequence was obtained from an adult who received the AZD1222 COVID-19 vaccine. The CDR3 region reads CASSQPGQTSYEQYF. The sequenced DNA is TGTGCCAGCAGTCAACCGGGACAGACCTCCTACGAGCAGTACTTC.